This is a list of T cell receptor beta chains from one sample in a study of radiation and T cells in renal cell carcinoma. Sequencing was performed with immunoSEQ multiplex PCR; in TCRdb, only in-frame clones are kept and a portion is missing. The table has 150,000 or so clones, roughly 88% seen once. Sequenced material: blood, taken from a patient whose treatment included radiotherapy and nephrectomy. These receptors all stem from a woman aged 45-59 years with renal cell carcinoma. Both conserved end residues are part of each CDR3. The D gene is left open where the match is weak. For some rows the clone size is stated as once, few or many, or as a class when expanded; others skip it.

clone_size | d_call | j_call | v_call | cdr3_aa | cdr3_nt
- | - | TRBJ2-1 | TRBV7-7 | CASSLGTSNEQFF | TGTGCTAGCAGCTTAGGGACTTCCAATGAGCAGTTCTTC
- | - | TRBJ1-4 | TRBV19 | CASSPSRIEKLFF | TGTGCCAGTAGTCCCTCGAGGATCGAAAAACTGTTTTTT
once | - | TRBJ2-5 | TRBV6-5 | CASSPRGLGTQYF | TGTGCCAGCAGTCCCCGGGGTTTAGGGACCCAGTACTTC
- | - | TRBJ2-1 | TRBV7-9 | CASSIYNEQFF | TGTGCCAGCAGCATTTACAATGAGCAGTTCTTC
- | TRBD1 | TRBJ1-3 | TRBV18 | CASSQPGQGFSGNSIYF | TGTGCCAGCTCACAACCGGGACAGGGCTTCTCTGGAAACAGCATATATTTT
- | - | TRBJ2-1 | TRBV7-2 | CASSLGAAANEQFF | TGTGCCAGCAGCTTAGGGGCGGCCGCGAATGAGCAGTTCTTC
- | - | TRBJ1-2 | TRBV6-5 | CASRISDFGYTF | TGTGCCAGCAGGATCAGCGACTTTGGCTACACCTTC
- | - | TRBJ1-2 | TRBV28 | CASSLFRVDYGYTF | TGTGCCAGCAGTTTATTTCGCGTTGACTATGGCTACACCTTC
- | TRBD2 | TRBJ2-5 | TRBV6-5 | CASSYEAGGRQETQYF | TGTGCCAGCAGTTACGAAGCGGGGGGTCGCCAAGAGACCCAGTACTTC
- | TRBD1 | TRBJ2-2 | TRBV5-6 | CASSSRGKNIGELFF | TGTGCCAGCAGTTCCAGGGGGAAAAACATCGGGGAGCTGTTTTTT
- | - | TRBJ2-7 | TRBV5-4 | CASSLGGRNSYEQYF | TGTGCCAGCAGCTTGGGGGGACGGAACTCCTACGAGCAGTACTTC
- | - | TRBJ2-7 | TRBV30 | CAWREKGGFGYEQYF | TGTGCCTGGAGGGAGAAGGGGGGTTTCGGGTACGAGCAGTACTTC
- | - | TRBJ1-5 | TRBV19 | CASRSKGDQPQHF | TGTGCCAGTAGATCCAAGGGGGATCAGCCCCAGCATTTT
- | - | TRBJ2-3 | TRBV7-2 | CASSLRWAGDSADTQYF | TGTGCCAGCAGCTTAAGGTGGGCGGGCGATAGTGCAGATACGCAGTATTTT